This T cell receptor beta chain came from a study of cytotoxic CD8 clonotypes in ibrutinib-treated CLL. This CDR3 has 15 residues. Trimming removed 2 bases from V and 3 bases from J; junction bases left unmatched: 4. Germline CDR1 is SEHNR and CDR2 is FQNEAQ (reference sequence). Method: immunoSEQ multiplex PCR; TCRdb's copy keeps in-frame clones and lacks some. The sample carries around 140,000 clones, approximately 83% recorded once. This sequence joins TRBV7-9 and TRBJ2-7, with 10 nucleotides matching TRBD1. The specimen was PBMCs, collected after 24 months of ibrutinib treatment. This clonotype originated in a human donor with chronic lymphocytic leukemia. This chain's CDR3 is CASSLRGQGNYEQYF. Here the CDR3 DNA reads TGTGCCAGCAGCTTACGGGGACAGGGGAACTACGAGCAGTACTTC.